Listed below are T cell receptor beta chains from one sample, sequenced in a study of shared T cell receptors in the human thymus. Sequencing was performed with immunoSEQ multiplex PCR; in TCRdb, only in-frame clones are kept and a portion is missing. The profile shows more than 550,000 clones, roughly 88% of them singletons. This same sample was also taken into another study, of human thymus T cells.

Sample: thymocytes. The receptors derive from a girl under two years old with a congenital heart defect. Both conserved end residues are part of each CDR3. D genes are given only for firm matches. Expanded clones get a size class; other rows say once, few or many, or leave the size out.

j_call clone_size v_call d_call cdr3_nt cdr3_aa
TRBJ2-7 NA TRBV6-1 NA TGTGCCTCCGGGAACTCCTACGAGCAGTACTTC CASGNSYEQYF
TRBJ1-1 NA TRBV6-4 TRBD1 TGTGCCAGCAGGATCACAGGGGGAGTTGGCACTGAAGCTTTCTTT CASRITGGVGTEAFF
TRBJ1-2 NA TRBV4-1 TRBD1 TGCGCCAGCAGCCCCCCAGGACAGGGGGACTATGGCTACACCTTC CASSPPGQGDYGYTF
TRBJ2-7 NA TRBV5-6 NA TGTGCCAGCAGCTTGGAAATCAACACCCTCTCCTACGAGCAGTACTTC CASSLEINTLSYEQYF
TRBJ1-6 NA TRBV27 TRBD1 TGTGCCAGCACCCACATCCCCGGGACAGGGATCTATAATTCACCCCTCCACTTT CASTHIPGTGIYNSPLHF
TRBJ1-1 NA TRBV5-1 NA TGCGCCAGCAGGAGTAGTTTGCACACTGAAGCTTTCTTT CASRSSLHTEAFF
TRBJ2-7 NA TRBV6-5 NA TGTGCCAGCAGTGAACAGGGTTCAGGCTACGAGCAGTACTTC CASSEQGSGYEQYF
TRBJ1-1 NA TRBV7-7 NA TGTGCCAGCAGCCCCCCCGGGGACACTGAAGCTTTCTTT CASSPPGDTEAFF
TRBJ1-5 once TRBV30 TRBD1 TGTGCCTGGGGACCCCGGGACAGGCTTTTCGGCGGCAATCAGCCCCAGCATTTT CAWGPRDRLFGGNQPQHF
TRBJ2-1 NA TRBV7-9 TRBD2 TGTGCCAGCAGCTTACTCGGGACTAGCGGGGGGGGCAATGAGCAGTTCTTC CASSLLGTSGGGNEQFF
TRBJ2-3 NA TRBV10-3 TRBD1 TGTGCCACTAACAGGGGGCGCACAGATACGCAGTATTTT CATNRGRTDTQYF
TRBJ2-7 NA TRBV6-1 NA TGTGCCAGCAGTGAATTTGTCTTTCCGACAGGTGCGGCTGAAGCCCTCTACGAGCAGTACTTC CASSEFVFPTGAAEALYEQYF
TRBJ2-7 NA TRBV7-9 NA TGTGCCAGCAGCTCCGACCCCTCGGGCGAGCAGTACTTC CASSSDPSGEQYF
TRBJ2-2 NA TRBV6-6 NA TGTGCCAGCGAGTTTACCGGGGAGCTGTTTTTT CASEFTGELFF
TRBJ2-2 once TRBV6-1 NA TGTGCCAGCAGTGATCGCCCTAACCTCTACGCGAACACCGGGGAGCTGTTTTTT CASSDRPNLYANTGELFF
TRBJ1-2 once TRBV15 NA TGTGCCACCAGCAGGGACTTCGGCTACACCTTC CATSRDFGYTF
TRBJ1-1 few TRBV19 NA TGTGCCAGTAGTATAGGACGGGGAGGGGCGCAGACTGAAGCTTTCTTT CASSIGRGGAQTEAFF
TRBJ2-1 few TRBV5-1 NA TGCGCCAGCAGCTTGAGGGGGAGCTCCTACAATGAGCAGTTCTTC CASSLRGSSYNEQFF
TRBJ1-1 NA TRBV29-1 NA TGCAGCGTTCCGGGGTTTGGCACTGAAGCTTTCTTT CSVPGFGTEAFF
TRBJ1-1 NA TRBV15 NA TGTGCCACCAGCAGAGACAGACGGGAGGTAAACACTGAAGCTTTCTTT CATSRDRREVNTEAFF
TRBJ1-3 NA TRBV4-3 NA TGCGCCAGCAGCCAAGCTACCTACAGGGAAGCCATATATTTT CASSQATYREAIYF
TRBJ1-5 NA TRBV27 NA TGTGCCAGCAGTTCCTACACCCCACAGGGAAATCAGCCCCAGCATTTT CASSSYTPQGNQPQHF